One and the same sample provided the 32 T cell receptor beta chains below, sequenced in a study of T cell clonality in common variable immunodeficiency. Clones were read by immunoSEQ multiplex PCR, and TCRdb kept only the in-frame ones, dropping some. The sample yields some 50,000 clones, without any singletons. Sequencing was carried out using peripheral blood mononuclear cells. These receptor sequences come from a person aged 18-70 years in good health.

Note on this clone: A read error may explain this, as a much larger clone is one base away. The same CDR3 is also encoded by other DNA sequences in this sample. Partial CDR3 DNA: TGCGCCAGCAGCTTCTGGACTAGCATAGAGACC. Translation: CASSFWTSIET. The CDR3 as a whole reads CASSFWTSIETQYF. The chain is built from TRBV13 and TRBJ2-5, with 8 positions matching TRBD2. The read ends 3 residues early relative to the CDR3; the germline J gene fills the gap. The CDR3 consists of 14 residues. Germline V gene data show CDR1 as PRHDT and CDR2 as FYEKMQ (reference sequence).

In its sample, this clone was seen many times. The read ends 3 residues early relative to the CDR3; the germline J gene fills the gap. The chain joins TRBV12-3 or TRBV12-4 to TRBJ1-5, with TRBD1 matching 7 bases. V gave up 6 bases and J gave up 4 bases; unmatched junction bases: 9. This CDR3 has 15 residues. The CDR3 bases that were read are TGTGCCAGCAGCTTCACAGGGGATGTAAATCAGCCC. Translating it yields CASSFTGDVNQP. Given in full, the CDR3 is CASSFTGDVNQPQHF.

There are many counts of this clone. The sequenced fragment ends 3 residues before the CDR3 boundary, so the rest is inferred from the germline J gene. The chain employs TRBV7-2 and TRBJ2-7; maybe TRBD2 (6 bases). V was trimmed by 1 base and J by 5 bases, leaving 12 bases between them. Germline CDR1 SGHTA, CDR2 FQGNSA. The CDR3 loop spans 14 amino acids. CDR3 DNA (partial): TGTGCCAGCAGCTTAGAACTAGCCACTAACGAG. Its protein is CASSLELATNE. The CDR3 in full is CASSLELATNEQYF.

This clone was counted many times. The CDR3 goes on 3 residues after the read ends, and that part is filled in from the germline J gene. The chain links TRBV7-8 to TRBJ1-5; weak D call: TRBD1 (5 bases). Trimming shortened V by 6 bases and J by 4 bases, and 13 bases separated the two germline ends. This CDR3 is built from 14 residues. Looked up from germline, CDR1 is SGHVS and CDR2 is FQNEAQ. The sequenced CDR3 bases are TGTGCCAGCAGGCAAGGGACTCCTAATCAGCCC. Protein product: CASRQGTPNQP. The CDR3 in full is CASRQGTPNQPQHF.

This clone was counted a few times. The sequenced fragment ends 3 residues before the CDR3 boundary, so the rest is inferred from the germline J gene. V usage is TRBV7-9 and J usage is TRBJ2-7, with a weak D call TRBD1 (5 bases). The germline V and J ends were trimmed by 5 bases and 3 bases, with 11 bases remaining between them. The CDR3 spans 13 residues. The germline CDR1 and CDR2 sequences are SEHNR and FQNEAQ (reference sequence). CDR3 DNA (partial): TGTGCCAGCAGCCACGGAGACAGCTACGAG. Residues: CASSHGDSYE. The complete CDR3 sequence is CASSHGDSYEQYF. Supplemented by reference TRBV7-9 and TRBJ2-7, the full variable domain reads DTGVSQNPRHKITKRGQNVTFRCDPISEHNRLYWYRQTLGQGPEFLTYFQNEAQLEKSRLLSDRFSAERPKGSFSTLEIQRTEQGDSAMYLCASSHGDSYEQYFGPGTRLTVT.

This clone was seen ten or more times. The read is 3 residues too short to cover the CDR3 end, so that end is filled in from the germline J gene. The V gene is TRBV5-1, the J gene TRBJ2-3; TRBD2 agrees at 15 bases. This CDR3 contains 17 residues. V shed 3 bases and J 6 bases; nucleotides not matched to a gene: 8. CDR1 SGHRS and CDR2 YFSETQ come from the germline V gene. The CDR3 DNA, read in part, is TGCGCCAGCAGCTCACGCGGGACTAGCGGGGGGCGGGATACG. This sequence encodes CASSSRGTSGGRDT. The entire CDR3 protein is CASSSRGTSGGRDTQYF.

The table lists this clone with many counts. The read halts 3 residues ahead of the CDR3 end, with the missing end drawn from the germline J gene. This chain joins TRBV18 and TRBJ2-1, with D maybe TRBD1 (5 bases). The CDR3 is 15 amino acids. Germline CDR1 KGHSH, CDR2 LQKENI. V shed 0 bases and J shed 2 bases, with 8 bases lying between them. The DNA read from the CDR3 is TGTGCCAGCTCACCACCGACGACAGCCTACAATGAG. It encodes CASSPPTTAYNE. The entire CDR3 protein reads CASSPPTTAYNEQFF.

This clone came up many times. Sequencing ends 3 residues short of the CDR3 end; the germline J gene provides the rest. The genes are TRBV30 and TRBJ1-2, with 8 positions matching TRBD1. Germline CDR1 and CDR2: GTSNPN and SVGIG (reference sequence). The CDR3 is made up of 15 amino acids. Trimming removed 2 bases from V and 4 bases from J; junction bases left unmatched: 9. This chain's CDR3 is CAWSKLQGASYGYTF. Incomplete CDR3 DNA: TGTGCCTGGAGTAAGCTGCAGGGGGCCAGCTATGGC.

There are many counts of this clone. The read halts 3 residues ahead of the CDR3 end, with the missing end drawn from the germline J gene. The chain recombines TRBV19 with TRBJ1-5, with a tentative D call TRBD1 (6 bases). The V gene lost 5 bases and the J gene lost 0 bases, with 8 bases spanning the gap. CDR3 length: 14 residues. CDR1 and CDR2 from the germline V gene are LNHDA and SQIVND (reference sequence). The CDR3 sequence: CASSLRGSNQPQHF. The sequenced part of the CDR3 DNA is TGTGCCAGTAGTCTCAGGGGTAGCAATCAGCCC.

This clone was seen repeatedly, ten times or more. The CDR3 end lies 3 residues beyond the end of the read and is filled in from the germline J gene. The chain has TRBV7-9 and TRBJ1-2; D is possibly TRBD1 (6 bases). CDR3 size: 15 residues. CDR1 and CDR2 from the germline V gene are SEHNR and FQNEAQ (reference sequence). Trimming left V 4 bases short and J 2 bases short, with 14 bases between. The CDR3 protein is CASSSIHRDNYGYTF. The covered CDR3 bases are TGTGCCAGCAGCTCCATACACAGGGACAACTATGGC.

This clone was seen ten or more times. The CDR3 end lies 3 residues beyond the end of the read and is filled in from the germline J gene. The chain has TRBV20-1 and TRBJ1-5; D may be TRBD1 (5 bases). With 3 bases removed from V and 4 bases from J, the gap between germline ends came to 10 bases. Germline V lookup: CDR1 DFQATT, CDR2 SNEGSKA (reference sequence). This CDR3 comprises 13 residues. CDR3 DNA, as far as it was read: TGCAGTGCTAGTGGGGCCGGTAATCAGCCC. Translation: CSASGAGNQP. The whole CDR3 protein is CSASGAGNQPQHF.

Turning to this clone: Read coverage stops 3 residues before the CDR3 terminus; the germline J gene supplies the remainder. V and J are TRBV19 and TRBJ1-1; 10 nucleotides match TRBD1. Germline V gives CDR1 LNHDA, CDR2 SQIVND (reference sequence). This CDR3 spans 18 amino acids. Losses at the gene ends were 3 bases for V and 4 bases for J; bases not matched to a gene: 14. The CDR3 DNA, read in part, is TGTGCCAGTAGTATTAGAAGGACAGGGGGTTACGAGGCCACTGAA. Translation gives CASSIRRTGGYEATE. The complete CDR3 sequence is CASSIRRTGGYEATEAFF. The variable domain in full, with the rest retrieved from reference TRBV19 and TRBJ1-1, is DGGITQSPKYLFRKEGQNVTLSCEQNLNHDAMYWYRQDPGQGLRLIYYSQIVNDFQKGDIAEGYSVSREKKESFPLTVTSAQKNPTAFYLCASSIRRTGGYEATEAFFGQGTRLTVV.

This clone was counted at least ten times. The observed sequence ends 3 residues before the CDR3 terminus, with the missing tail filled in from the germline J gene. The rearrangement links TRBV18 to TRBJ2-2; D ambiguous. Trimming cost V 0 bases and J 7 bases, with 9 bases left between them. The CDR3 length is 14 residues. The germline gives CDR1 KGHSH, CDR2 LQKENI. CDR3 bases read: TGTGCCAGCTCACCACCTCCCACGGGCGGGGAG. This gives the protein CASSPPPTGGE. The entire CDR3 reads CASSPPPTGGELFF.

This clone showed up many times. The read gets to within 3 residues of the CDR3 end, and the germline J gene fills in the rest. Within the sample, other DNA sequences also encode this same CDR3. This chain joins TRBV30 and TRBJ1-3, with D possibly matching TRBD1 (6 bases). CDR1 GTSNPN and CDR2 SVGIG come from the germline V gene (reference sequence). The length of the CDR3 is 15 residues. The V gene lost 5 bases and the J gene lost 0 bases, with 14 bases spanning the gap. This CDR3 reads CAWGRTGRSGNTIYF. Incomplete CDR3 DNA: TGTGCCTGGGGGAGAACAGGGCGCTCTGGAAACACC.

This clone was counted at least ten times. CDR3 DNA, as far as it was read: TGTGCCAGCAGCTTAACTAGTGTGAACACCGGGGAG. This encodes CASSLTSVNTGE. From start to end, the CDR3 is CASSLTSVNTGELFF. This rearrangement joins TRBV7-2 to TRBJ2-2, with D tentatively TRBD2 (5 bases). The read stops 3 residues short of the end of the CDR3; the missing end is completed from the germline J gene. V was shortened by 2 bases and J by 1 base, with 8 bases between the two germline ends. This CDR3 comprises 15 residues. Germline CDR1 reads SGHTA; CDR2 reads FQGNSA.

Of note for this clone: The DNA ends 3 residues before the CDR3 does, and the rest of the CDR3 is filled in from the germline J gene. The rearrangement joins TRBV10-3 to TRBJ2-1; TRBD1 is a possible D gene (6 bases). Germline V lookup: CDR1 ENHRY, CDR2 SYGVKD. The CDR3 has 15 residues. Between the trimmed V and J ends, which lost 3 bases and 5 bases, there was a span of 14 bases. The CDR3: CAISDPRDIDNEQFF. The sequenced part of the CDR3 DNA is TGTGCCATCAGTGATCCCCGGGACATAGACAATGAG.

This clone appeared many times. The CDR3 extends 3 residues past the end of the read, so its final part is completed from the germline J gene. V usage is TRBV11-2 and J usage is TRBJ2-7; no reliable D call. This CDR3 comprises 15 residues. Germline V gives CDR1 SGHAT, CDR2 FQNNGV. V was clipped by 4 bases and J by 6 bases, with 19 bases between them. CDR3 DNA (partial): TGTGCCAGCAGCTCTCTTCGTTCGGGTGGGTTCGAG. This codes for CASSSLRSGGFE. The entire CDR3 is CASSSLRSGGFEQYF.

This clone was seen many times. The read ends 3 residues before the CDR3 terminus; that terminus is restored from the germline J gene. The rearrangement joins TRBV20-1 to TRBJ1-2; D gene ambiguous. Per germline, CDR1 DFQATT and CDR2 SNEGSKA (reference sequence). V was clipped by 6 bases and J by 1 base, with 9 bases between them. The CDR3 is made up of 12 amino acids. The CDR3 loop is CSAKSYNYGYTF. The sequenced CDR3 bases are TGCAGTGCCAAAAGCTATAACTATGGC.

This clone has at least ten counts. The CDR3 end falls 3 residues outside the read, so it is completed with the germline J gene. The chain joins TRBV5-6 to TRBJ1-1, with 10 bases aligning to TRBD1. V trimming: 3 bases; J trimming: 2 bases; junction bases outside the gene matches: 4. The CDR3 is 15 residues long. CDR1 and CDR2 (germline): SGHDT, YYEEEE. CDR3 bases read: TGTGCCAGCAGCTACGGGACAGGGGTTAACACTGAA. Amino acids: CASSYGTGVNTE. The whole CDR3 sequence reads CASSYGTGVNTEAFF.

This clone was picked up many times. The covered CDR3 bases are TGTGCCAGCAGCGGCGGGACAGCGATACAAGAGACC. This codes for CASSGGTAIQET. In full, the CDR3 reads CASSGGTAIQETQYF. The chain combines TRBV7-9 with TRBJ2-5; D perhaps matches TRBD1 (7 bases). The read stops 3 residues short of the end of the CDR3; the missing end is completed from the germline J gene. Germline V CDR1 and CDR2: SEHNR, FQNEAQ (reference sequence). With 5 bases removed from V and 2 bases from J, the gap between germline ends came to 15 bases. The CDR3 covers 15 residues.

This clone occurred many times. The read comes to an end 3 residues before the CDR3 does, leaving the germline J gene to fill in the end. V is TRBV4-2 and J is TRBJ1-4, with D perhaps TRBD1 (6 bases). Trimming pared 4 bases from V and 5 bases from J, leaving 20 bases between. CDR3 length: 17 amino acids. Germline CDR1 and CDR2: LGHNA and YNFKEQ. Incomplete CDR3 DNA: TGTGCCAGCAGCCTAAAAGAAACCGGGACATCCAATGAAAAA. Encoded protein: CASSLKETGTSNEK. The full-length CDR3 reads as CASSLKETGTSNEKLFF.

This clone was counted many times. The read gets to within 3 residues of the CDR3 end, and the germline J gene fills in the rest. The chain uses TRBV7-2 and TRBJ1-6; a possible D gene is TRBD1 (5 bases). CDR3 size: 14 residues. Germline V lookup: CDR1 SGHTA, CDR2 FQGNSA. V lost 4 bases and J lost 4, with 8 bases in between. This CDR3 reads CASSSEGYNSPLHF. CDR3 DNA, as far as it was read: TGTGCCAGCAGCTCGGAGGGGTATAATTCACCC. Filled out from reference TRBV7-2 and TRBJ1-6, the complete variable domain reads GAGVSQSPSNKVTEKGKDVELRCDPISGHTALYWYRQSLGQGLEFLIYFQGNSAPDKSGLPSDRFSAERTGGSVSTLTIQRTQQEDSAVYLCASSSEGYNSPLHFGNGTRLTVT.

This clone has at least ten counts. The read is 3 residues too short to cover the CDR3 end, so that end is filled in from the germline J gene. The chain carries TRBV7-9 and TRBJ2-1; 11 positions match TRBD2. Looked up from germline, CDR1 is SEHNR and CDR2 is FQNEAQ (reference sequence). This CDR3 comprises 15 residues. Losses at the gene ends were 4 bases for V and 5 bases for J; bases not matched to a gene: 4. Here the CDR3 reads CASSSSGRSNNEQFF. CDR3 bases read: TGTGCCAGCAGCTCTAGCGGGAGGTCGAACAATGAG.

This clone was detected ten times or more. The missing CDR3 end, 3 residues past where the read stops, is filled in from the germline J gene. This chain uses TRBV20-1 with TRBJ1-6; D gene ambiguous. Trimming shortened V by 5 bases and J by 1 base, and 6 bases separated the two germline ends. Germline loops: CDR1 DFQATT, CDR2 SNEGSKA (reference sequence). CDR3 length: 13 amino acids. The DNA read from the CDR3 is TGCAGTGCTCGGGGTTCCTATAATTCACCC. Translated, it gives CSARGSYNSP. The CDR3 in its entirety is CSARGSYNSPLHF.

In this sample, this clone turned up many times. The observed sequence ends 3 residues before the CDR3 terminus, with the missing tail filled in from the germline J gene. V gene TRBV12-3 or TRBV12-4 combines with J gene TRBJ2-1, with D perhaps matching TRBD1 (7 bases). This CDR3 comprises 16 residues. Trimming removed 5 bases from V and 6 bases from J, with 20 bases in between. The CDR3 is CASSPRKEGAVNEQFF. The sequenced CDR3 bases are TGTGCCAGCAGTCCGCGGAAGGAGGGGGCGGTCAATGAG.

This clone was seen only a few times. The observed sequence ends 3 residues before the CDR3 terminus, with the missing tail filled in from the germline J gene. J is TRBJ2-2 and V is TRBV7-2; possible D gene TRBD2, 6 bases. This CDR3 is built from 14 residues. Germline CDR1 reads SGHTA; CDR2 reads FQGNSA. This CDR3 reads CASSPRTGREKLFF. The covered CDR3 bases are TGTGCCAGCAGCCCCAGAACCGGGCGGGAAAAG.

This clone was recorded a few times. The CDR3 extends 3 residues past the end of the read, so its final part is completed from the germline J gene. The rearrangement links TRBV10-2 to TRBJ1-1, with D perhaps TRBD1 (6 bases). From germline, CDR1 is WSHSY and CDR2 SAAADI. This CDR3 contains 14 residues. The CDR3 loop is CASSEGREGVRAFF. The CDR3 DNA, read in part, is TGCGCCAGCAGTGAGGGGAGGGAGGGGGTAAGG.

This clone was recorded at least ten times. The read comes to an end 3 residues before the CDR3 does, leaving the germline J gene to fill in the end. V gene TRBV6-2 or TRBV6-3 combines with J gene TRBJ1-1; D call uncertain. The germline V gene has CDR1 MNHEY and CDR2 SVGEGT. The CDR3 consists of 13 residues. CDR3 DNA, as far as it was read: TGTGCCAGCGTGATGGGAGGGTCGGGGGAA. Its protein product is CASVMGGSGE. The whole CDR3 protein reads CASVMGGSGEAFF.

This clone was counted at least ten times. Read data end 3 residues before the CDR3 end; the end is taken from the germline J gene. The rearrangement joins TRBV6-2 or TRBV6-3 to TRBJ1-2, with a possible D match to TRBD1 (6 bases). Germline loops: CDR1 MNHEY, CDR2 SVGEGT. The V gene lost 6 bases and the J gene lost 7 bases, with 15 bases spanning the gap. This CDR3 has 13 residues. This chain's CDR3 is CASRPTGILGYTF. The sequenced CDR3 bases are TGTGCCAGCAGGCCTACAGGGATCCTTGGC.

This clone was seen a few times. The read comes to an end 3 residues before the CDR3 does, leaving the germline J gene to fill in the end. This chain uses TRBV6-2 or TRBV6-3 with TRBJ1-2; D remains ambiguous. The CDR3 loop spans 13 amino acids. Germline-derived CDR1 and CDR2 are MNHEY and SVGEGT. Incomplete CDR3 DNA: TGTGCCAGCAGTGAGCGGTCCTACAATGAC. It is translated as CASSERSYND. The CDR3 as a whole reads CASSERSYNDYTF.

This clone appeared many times. The CDR3 extends 3 residues past the end of the read, so its final part is completed from the germline J gene. Other DNA variants within this sample encode the same CDR3. V and J are TRBV20-1 and TRBJ2-3; 8 bases map to TRBD2. Germline V gene data show CDR1 as DFQATT and CDR2 as SNEGSKA (reference sequence). The V segment lost 2 bases and the J segment 5 bases; nucleotides outside the gene matches: 9. The CDR3 consists of 15 residues. CDR3 loop: CSARLLGGALDTQYF. The CDR3 bases that were read are TGCAGTGCTAGACTTCTCGGGGGGGCCTTAGATACG.

The table lists this clone with many counts. The read ends 3 residues early relative to the CDR3; the germline J gene fills the gap. V usage is TRBV5-6 and J usage is TRBJ2-3, with TRBD1 matching over 9 bases. The CDR3 runs 15 residues. Germline V gene data show CDR1 as SGHDT and CDR2 as YYEEEE. Trimming at V came to 2 bases and at J to 3 bases, leaving 4 bases not matched to a gene. The CDR3 region is CASSFKTGGTDTQYF. The CDR3 bases that were read are TGTGCCAGCAGCTTTAAGACAGGGGGAACAGATACG. The variable domain in full, with the rest retrieved from reference TRBV5-6 and TRBJ2-3, is DAGVTQSPTHLIKTRGQQVTLRCSPKSGHDTVSWYQQALGQGPQFIFQYYEEEERQRGNFPDRFSGHQFPNYSSELNVNALLLGDSALYLCASSFKTGGTDTQYFGPGTRLTVL.